The 2 T cell receptor beta chains below all came from one sample that was sequenced in a study of shared clonotypes between healthy human individuals. TCRdb's table, derived via immunoSEQ multiplex PCR, lists solely in-frame clones and lacks some. The table shows over a million clones, with about 96% occurring only once. Sequencing was carried out using naive CD4+ T cells sorted from blood. Sample subset: CD45RA+ positively selected. The receptors shown here come from a young man in good health.

For this clone: Other DNA sequences from this sample encode an identical CDR3 as well. The V gene is TRBV5-1, the J gene TRBJ2-5, with D unresolved. Germline-derived CDR1 and CDR2 are SGHRS and YFSETQ. The ends were cut back, 1 base at V and 5 bases at J, with 9 bases in the middle. This CDR3 region has 13 residues. CDR3 amino acids: CASSLSPPETQYF. CDR3 nucleotide sequence: TGCGCCAGCAGCTTGAGTCCTCCGGAGACCCAGTACTTC.

This clone was seen once. The chain employs TRBV15 and TRBJ2-7; a possible D gene is TRBD2 (6 bases). The length of the CDR3 is 15 residues. V lost 0 bases to trimming and J lost 4 bases, with 13 bases between them. Per germline, CDR1 LNHNV and CDR2 YYDKDF (reference sequence). The CDR3 spells CATSRDPASVYEQYF. The CDR3 DNA is TGTGCCACCAGCAGAGATCCTGCTAGCGTGTACGAGCAGTACTTC.